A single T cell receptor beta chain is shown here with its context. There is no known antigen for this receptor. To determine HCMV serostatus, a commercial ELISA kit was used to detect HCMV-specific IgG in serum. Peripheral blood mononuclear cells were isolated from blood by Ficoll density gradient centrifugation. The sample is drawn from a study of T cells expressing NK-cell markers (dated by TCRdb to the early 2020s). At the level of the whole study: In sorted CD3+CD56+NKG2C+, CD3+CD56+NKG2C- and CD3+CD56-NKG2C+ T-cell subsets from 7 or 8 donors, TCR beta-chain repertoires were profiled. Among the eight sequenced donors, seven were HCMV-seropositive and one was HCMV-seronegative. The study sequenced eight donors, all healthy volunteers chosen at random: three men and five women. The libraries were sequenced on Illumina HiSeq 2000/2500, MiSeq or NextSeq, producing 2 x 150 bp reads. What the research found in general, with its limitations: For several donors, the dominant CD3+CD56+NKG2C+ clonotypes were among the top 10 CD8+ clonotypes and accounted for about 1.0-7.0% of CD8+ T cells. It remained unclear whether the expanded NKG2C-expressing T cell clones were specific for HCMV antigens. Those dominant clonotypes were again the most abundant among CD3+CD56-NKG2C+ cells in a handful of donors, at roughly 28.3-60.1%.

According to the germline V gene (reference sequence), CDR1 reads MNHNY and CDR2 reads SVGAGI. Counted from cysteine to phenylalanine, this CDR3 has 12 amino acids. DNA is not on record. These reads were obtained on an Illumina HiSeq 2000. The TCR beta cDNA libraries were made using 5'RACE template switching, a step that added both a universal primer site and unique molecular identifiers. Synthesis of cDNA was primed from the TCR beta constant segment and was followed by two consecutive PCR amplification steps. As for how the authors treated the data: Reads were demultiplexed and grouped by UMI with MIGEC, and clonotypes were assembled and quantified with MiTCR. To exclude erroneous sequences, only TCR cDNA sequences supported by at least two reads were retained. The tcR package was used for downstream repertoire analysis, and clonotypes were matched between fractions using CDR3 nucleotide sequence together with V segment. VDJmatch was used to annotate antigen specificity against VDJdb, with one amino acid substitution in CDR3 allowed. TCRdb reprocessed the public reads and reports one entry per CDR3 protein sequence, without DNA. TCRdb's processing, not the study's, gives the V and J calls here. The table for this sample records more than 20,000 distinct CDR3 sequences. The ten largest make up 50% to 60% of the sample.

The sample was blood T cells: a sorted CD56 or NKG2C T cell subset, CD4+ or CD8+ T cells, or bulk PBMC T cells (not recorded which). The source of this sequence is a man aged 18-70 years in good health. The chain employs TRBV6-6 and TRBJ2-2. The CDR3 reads CASSLGAGELFF.